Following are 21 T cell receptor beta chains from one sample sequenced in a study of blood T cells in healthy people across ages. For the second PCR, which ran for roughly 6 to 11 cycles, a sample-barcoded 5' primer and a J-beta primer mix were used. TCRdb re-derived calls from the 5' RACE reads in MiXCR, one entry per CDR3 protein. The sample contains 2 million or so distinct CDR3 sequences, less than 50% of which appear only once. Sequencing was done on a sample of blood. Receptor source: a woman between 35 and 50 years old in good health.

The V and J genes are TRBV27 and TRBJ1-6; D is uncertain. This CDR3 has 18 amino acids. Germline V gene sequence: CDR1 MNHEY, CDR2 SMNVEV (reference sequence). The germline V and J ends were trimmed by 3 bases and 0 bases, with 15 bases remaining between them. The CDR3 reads CASSLEVMASSYNSPLHF. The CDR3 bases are TGTGCCAGCAGTTTGGAAGTGATGGCGAGCTCCTATAATTCACCCCTCCACTTT.

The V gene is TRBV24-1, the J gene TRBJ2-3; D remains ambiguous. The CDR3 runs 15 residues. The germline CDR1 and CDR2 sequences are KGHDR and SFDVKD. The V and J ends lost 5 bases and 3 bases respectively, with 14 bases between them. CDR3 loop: CATSGREERTDTQYF. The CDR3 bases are TGTGCCACCAGTGGACGAGAAGAACGAACAGATACGCAGTATTTT.

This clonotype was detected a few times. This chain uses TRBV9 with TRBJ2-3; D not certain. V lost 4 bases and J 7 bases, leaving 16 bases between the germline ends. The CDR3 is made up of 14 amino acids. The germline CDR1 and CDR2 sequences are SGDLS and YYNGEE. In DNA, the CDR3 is TGTGCCAGCAGCCCCTCAACCTCAGTGAATACGCAGTATTTT. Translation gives CASSPSTSVNTQYF.

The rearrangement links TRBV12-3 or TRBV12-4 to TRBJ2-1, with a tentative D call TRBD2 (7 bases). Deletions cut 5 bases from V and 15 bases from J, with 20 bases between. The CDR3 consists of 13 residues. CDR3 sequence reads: CASSALGGGSRFF. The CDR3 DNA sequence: TGTGCCAGCAGTGCCCTCGGGGGCGGGAGTCGGTTCTTC.

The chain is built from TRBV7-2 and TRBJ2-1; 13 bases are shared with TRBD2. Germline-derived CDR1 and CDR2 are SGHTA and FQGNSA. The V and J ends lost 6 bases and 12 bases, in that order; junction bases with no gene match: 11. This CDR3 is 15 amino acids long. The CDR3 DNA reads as TGTGCCAGCAGGGAACTAGCGGGGGGGTACTATGGGCAGTTCTTC. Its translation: CASRELAGGYYGQFF. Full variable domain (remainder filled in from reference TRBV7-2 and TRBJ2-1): GAGVSQSPSNKVTEKGKDVELRCDPISGHTALYWYRQSLGQGLEFLIYFQGNSAPDKSGLPSDRFSAERTGGSVSTLTIQRTQQEDSAVYLCASRELAGGYYGQFFGPGTRLTVL.

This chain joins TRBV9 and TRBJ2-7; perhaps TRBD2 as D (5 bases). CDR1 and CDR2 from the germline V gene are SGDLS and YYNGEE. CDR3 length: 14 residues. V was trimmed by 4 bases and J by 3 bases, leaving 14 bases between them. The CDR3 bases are TGTGCCAGCAGCCCCCGGGATTGGTACTACGAGCAGTACTTC. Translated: CASSPRDWYYEQYF.

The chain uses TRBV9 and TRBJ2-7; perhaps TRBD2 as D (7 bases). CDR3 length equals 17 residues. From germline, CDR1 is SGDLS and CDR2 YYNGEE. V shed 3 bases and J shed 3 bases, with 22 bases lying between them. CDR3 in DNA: TGTGCCAGCAGCGGACAGATCAGCGGGACACGGTTCTACGAGCAGTACTTC. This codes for CASSGQISGTRFYEQYF.

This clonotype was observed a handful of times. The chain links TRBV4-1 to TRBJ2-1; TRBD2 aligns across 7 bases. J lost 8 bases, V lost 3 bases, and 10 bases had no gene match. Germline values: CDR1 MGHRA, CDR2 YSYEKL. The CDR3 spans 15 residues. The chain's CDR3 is CASSQIGEGTDEQFF. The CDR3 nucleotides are TGCGCCAGCAGCCAGATAGGGGAGGGTACCGATGAGCAGTTCTTC.

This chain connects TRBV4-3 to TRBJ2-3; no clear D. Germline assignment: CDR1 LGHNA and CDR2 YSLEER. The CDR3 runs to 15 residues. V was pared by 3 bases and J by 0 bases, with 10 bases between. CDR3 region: CASSHDPQSTDTQYF. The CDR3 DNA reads TGCGCCAGCAGCCATGACCCCCAAAGCACAGATACGCAGTATTTT.

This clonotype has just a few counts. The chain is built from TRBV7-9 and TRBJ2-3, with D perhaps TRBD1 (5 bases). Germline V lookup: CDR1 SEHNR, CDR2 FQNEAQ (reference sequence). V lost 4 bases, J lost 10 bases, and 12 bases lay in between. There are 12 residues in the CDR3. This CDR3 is CASSSRQISQYF. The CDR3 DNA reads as TGTGCCAGCAGCTCCCGACAGATTTCGCAGTATTTT.

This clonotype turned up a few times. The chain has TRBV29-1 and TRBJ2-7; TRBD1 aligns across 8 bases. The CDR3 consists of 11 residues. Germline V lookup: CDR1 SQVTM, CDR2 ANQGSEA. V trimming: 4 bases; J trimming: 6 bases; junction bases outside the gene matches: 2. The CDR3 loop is CSVGTGGEQYF. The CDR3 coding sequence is TGCAGCGTTGGAACAGGGGGCGAGCAGTACTTC.

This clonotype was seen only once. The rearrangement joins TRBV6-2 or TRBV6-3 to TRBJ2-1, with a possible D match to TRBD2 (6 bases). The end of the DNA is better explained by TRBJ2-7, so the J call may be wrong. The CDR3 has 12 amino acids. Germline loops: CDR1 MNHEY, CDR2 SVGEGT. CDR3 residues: CASGGNYNEQYF. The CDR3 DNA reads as TGTGCCAGCGGGGGGAATTACAATGAGCAGTACTTC.

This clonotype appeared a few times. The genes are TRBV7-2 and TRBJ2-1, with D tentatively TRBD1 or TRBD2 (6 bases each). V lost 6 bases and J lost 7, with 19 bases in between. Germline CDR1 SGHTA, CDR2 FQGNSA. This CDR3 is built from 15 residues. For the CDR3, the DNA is TGTGCCAGCAGTCCAAGCGACGGGGGCGGGAATGAGCAGTTCTTC. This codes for CASSPSDGGGNEQFF. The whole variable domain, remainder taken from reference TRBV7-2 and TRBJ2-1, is GAGVSQSPSNKVTEKGKDVELRCDPISGHTALYWYRQSLGQGLEFLIYFQGNSAPDKSGLPSDRFSAERTGGSVSTLTIQRTQQEDSAVYLCASSPSDGGGNEQFFGPGTRLTVL.

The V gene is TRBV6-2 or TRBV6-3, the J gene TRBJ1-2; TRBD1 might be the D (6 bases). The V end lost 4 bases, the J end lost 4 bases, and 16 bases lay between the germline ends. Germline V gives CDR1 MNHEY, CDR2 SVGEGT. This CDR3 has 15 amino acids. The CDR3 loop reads CASSSQDRIFYGYTF. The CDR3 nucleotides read TGTGCCAGCAGTTCCCAAGACAGGATTTTCTATGGCTACACCTTC.

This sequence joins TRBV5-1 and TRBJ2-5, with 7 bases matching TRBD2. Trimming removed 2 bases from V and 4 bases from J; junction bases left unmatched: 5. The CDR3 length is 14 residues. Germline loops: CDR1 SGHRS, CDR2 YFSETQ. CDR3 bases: TGCGCCAGCAGCTTCAGTCCGGGGGGAGAGACCCAGTACTTC. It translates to CASSFSPGGETQYF.

Written as DNA, the CDR3 is TGTGCCAGCAGCGCATCCTGGGGGGGCCAAGAGACCCAGTACTTC. It yields the protein CASSASWGGQETQYF. The chain joins TRBV9 to TRBJ2-5; 7 bases match TRBD2. The CDR3 loop spans 15 amino acids. Trimming removed 3 bases from V and 1 base from J; junction bases left unmatched: 6. The germline V gene has CDR1 SGDLS and CDR2 YYNGEE. The full variable domain, completed using reference TRBV9 and TRBJ2-5, is DSGVTQTPKHLITATGQRVTLRCSPRSGDLSVYWYQQSLDQGLQFLIQYYNGEERAKGNILERFSAQQFPDLHSELNLSSLELGDSALYFCASSASWGGQETQYFGPGTRLLVL.

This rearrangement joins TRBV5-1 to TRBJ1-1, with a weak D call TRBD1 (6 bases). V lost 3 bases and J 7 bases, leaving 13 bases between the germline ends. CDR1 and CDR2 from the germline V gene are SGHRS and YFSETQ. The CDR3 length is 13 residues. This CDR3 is CASSSGGPGEAFF. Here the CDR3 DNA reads TGCGCCAGCAGCTCGGGGGGGCCTGGTGAAGCTTTCTTT.

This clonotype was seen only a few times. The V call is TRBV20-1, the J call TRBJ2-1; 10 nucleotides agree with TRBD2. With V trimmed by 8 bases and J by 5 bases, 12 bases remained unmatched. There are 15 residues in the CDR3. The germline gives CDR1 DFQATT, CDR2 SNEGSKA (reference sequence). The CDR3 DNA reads TGCAGTCGAACCCCAGCGGGGGGGCCTGACAATGAGCAGTTCTTC. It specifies CSRTPAGGPDNEQFF.

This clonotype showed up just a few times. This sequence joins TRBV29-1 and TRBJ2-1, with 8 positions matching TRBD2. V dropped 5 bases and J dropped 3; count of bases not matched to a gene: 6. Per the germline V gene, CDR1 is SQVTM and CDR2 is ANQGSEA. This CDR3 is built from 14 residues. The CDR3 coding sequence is TGCAGCGTTTTACCAGCGGGGGTCTACAATGAGCAGTTCTTC. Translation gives CSVLPAGVYNEQFF.

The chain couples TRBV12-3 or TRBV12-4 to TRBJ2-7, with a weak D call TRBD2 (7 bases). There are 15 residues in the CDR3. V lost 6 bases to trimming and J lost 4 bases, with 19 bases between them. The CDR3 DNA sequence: TGTGCCAGCAGGCGCCTGGCGGGGGCTCTTTACGAGCAGTACTTC. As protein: CASRRLAGALYEQYF.

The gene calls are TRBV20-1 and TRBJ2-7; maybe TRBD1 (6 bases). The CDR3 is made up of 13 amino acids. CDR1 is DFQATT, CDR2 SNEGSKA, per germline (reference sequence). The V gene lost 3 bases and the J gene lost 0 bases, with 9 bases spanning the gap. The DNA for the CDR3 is TGCAGTGCTAGCGACAGGAGCTCCTACGAGCAGTACTTC. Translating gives CSASDRSSYEQYF.